Reported below is one T cell receptor (beta chain). This clone was detected only a few times. No antigen is known for it. No base quality values were provided; no much bigger clone lies one nucleotide off. The sample comes from a study of OX40 agonist ivuxolimab in advanced cancers. Background on the whole study: Ivuxolimab, which targeted the costimulatory receptor OX40 (CD134), was an agonistic, fully human IgG2 monoclonal antibody. Intravenous ivuxolimab was administered to patients every 2 weeks at six dose levels: 0.01, 0.1, 0.3, 1.5, 3 and 10 mg/kg. Of the roughly 51 patients in dose escalation, 19 had hepatocellular carcinoma, around 15 had melanoma, 9 had renal cell carcinoma and 9 had head and neck cancer. In the dose-escalation cohort, approximately 83% of patients were male, and the mean age was approximately 60 years with a range of about 20 to 80. Patients were allowed to have had prior anti-PD-1, anti-PD-L1 or anti-CTLA-4 therapy, and 40% to 45% of the dose-escalation patients had been treated with checkpoint inhibitors. Partial responses occurred in three dose-escalation patients: two with cutaneous melanoma and one with hepatocellular carcinoma. The point of sequencing TCRbeta in the periphery was to test whether ivuxolimab changed TCR sequence diversity and drove clonal T-cell expansion. The paper reports the monotherapy dose-escalation portion (N of about 50 patients) of the phase I ivuxolimab trial.

The research as a whole found: In the 0.1-3.0 mg/kg groups, partial responders had among the lowest normalized peripheral clonal expansion, particularly in CD8+ T cells. Antigen specificity was not determined for the clonally expanded peripheral T cells. Clonal expansion of both CD4+ and CD8+ blood T cells was observed from baseline to week 6 at doses 0.1 to 3.0 mg/kg. Low levels of normalized T-cell clonal expansion were also seen in some nonresponding patients. After ivuxolimab, CD8+ T cells had more expanded clones than CD4+ T cells on average.

Patients with a history of autoimmune disease or receiving systemic immunosuppression were excluded from the trial. Peripheral blood for TCR sequencing was collected from all dose cohorts at baseline, on cycle 4 day 1, and on cycle 7 day 1. The samples were taken from a phase I, first-in-human, multicenter, open-label dose-escalation trial of ivuxolimab. Adults with locally advanced or metastatic melanoma, renal cell carcinoma, hepatocellular carcinoma or head and neck squamous cell carcinoma were enrolled in the trial. CD4+ and CD8+ T cells were sorted separately from peripheral blood before TCR sequencing. Spanning cysteine to phenylalanine, the CDR3 consists of 15 amino acids. Of the read, only the CDR3 DNA is kept; its 45 bases are in frame from base 1. CDR1 and CDR2 are read off the germline V gene (reference sequence) as LNHNV and YYDKDF. V is cut by 0 bases and J by 3 bases, and the space between the germline ends is 8 bases.

For sequencing of the TCRbeta CDR3 region, genomic DNA was extracted from the sorted cells. TCRbeta CDR3 regions were sequenced using the immunoSEQ Assay. TCRdb took over this immuneACCESS table, retaining in-frame rearrangements with V and J assigned. Such tables are incomplete; in checked studies, under half of the missing clones stem from an unresolved V gene, and the remainder is unexplained. The sample table lists 50,000 to 65,000 clones, about four fifths of them with a count of one. The top ten clonotypes cover 0.95% to 1.1% of the sample. The material sequenced was CD4+ or CD8+ T cells sorted from blood, taken in a trial of the OX40 agonist ivuxolimab. The TCR sequence derives from an adult with an advanced solid tumor such as melanoma, head and neck, liver or kidney cancer. The chain employs TRBV15 and TRBJ1-4, and the D gene may be TRBD1, 5 bases matching. The encoded CDR3 is CATSRDKGANEKLFF. The sequenced DNA is TGTGCCACCAGCAGAGATAAAGGGGCTAATGAAAAACTGTTTTTT.